This TCR beta chain was captured by sequencing in a study of blood T cell repertoires in COVID-19. Study-level background: Spain, Italy and the United States supplied samples that represented acute and convalescent COVID-19. Sources were T cells, B-cell-depleted T cells, or PBMCs; the material itself was cDNA or gDNA.

The CDR3 is 18 amino acids. From germline, CDR1 is SGHRS and CDR2 YFSETQ. Trimming took 0 bases from V and 4 from J; bases not matched to a gene: 11. Original methodology: For nucleated cells, counts were estimated from reference gene primer amplification. Some clones are missing from TCRdb's copy, which holds only in-frame ones; the method was immunoSEQ multiplex PCR. V, J and clone size derive from that table, while D and trimming were established from the DNA sequence. This sample carries about 140,000 clones, roughly 84% of them seen once, and the ten largest clones take more than 3.5%. This chain joins TRBV5-1 and TRBJ2-3, with 10 bases fitting TRBD2. The receptor was isolated from a woman aged 60-70 years with acute or convalescent COVID-19. The material sequenced was peripheral blood. The CDR3 reads CASSLGISGRRGADTQYF. The DNA for the CDR3 is TGCGCCAGCAGCTTGGGTATTAGCGGGAGGAGAGGAGCAGATACGCAGTATTTT.